This TCR beta chain came from a study of blood T cell repertoires in COVID-19 (TCRdb year 2020). Background for the entire study: Samples covering the acute and convalescent phases of COVID-19 were provided by collaborators in the United States, Italy and Spain. Where HLA class I and class II types were available, the types were taken from metadata supplied by the sample provider, not from assay-based typing. The repertoires were released in a freely available public database meant as a resource for research on the immune response to SARS-CoV-2. The prospective study material was composed of cDNA or gDNA derived from T cells, B-cell-depleted T cells, or PBMCs. Deeply sampled blood TCRbeta repertoires from subjects exposed to, actively infected with, or recovered from COVID-19 were included in the dataset. A de-identified subject ID, COVID-19 status, age in years and sex were almost always included in the sample metadata. Samples came from the ongoing ImmuneRACE study (first 160 participants) plus 1,254 subjects from 6 global collaborators. Overall study results and their limits: The amount of clinical and demographic metadata varied by source and participant and was provided uncurated.

TCRbeta CDR3 regions were amplified from genomic DNA by means of the immunoSEQ Assay, a bias-controlled multiplex PCR. The original methods were these. Nucleated cell counts per sample were estimated from amplification of reference gene primers within the assay. Sequence reads were collapsed and filtered to measure the absolute abundance of every unique TCRbeta CDR3 rearrangement. For each sample, productive Simpson clonality was calculated by taking the square root of Simpson's diversity index across productive rearrangements. Sourced from immuneACCESS, this table was stored by TCRdb with only in-frame sequences that have V and J called. A share of the clones is absent; for the studies checked, an unresolved V gene accounts for under half, and the remainder has no known explanation. That table gives V, J and clone size, and the DNA gave D and trimming. A total of about 58,000 clones appear in this sample, more than 75% of them only once. The leading ten clones occupy around 4.5% of the sample.

Concerning this clone: There is no known antigen for this receptor. No base quality information exists; no much larger clone differs at one position.

Its CDR3 holds 15 amino acids, cysteine through phenylalanine. The kept DNA is CDR3 alone, 45 bases in frame from the first base. The germline V gene (reference sequence) yields LNHDA for CDR1 and SQIVND for CDR2. V lost 10 bases and J lost 8 bases; the stretch between them is 23 bases long. Whole blood was collected in K2EDTA tubes by collaborating institutions according to the institutions' own protocols. Collaborator samples were shipped for TCRbeta analysis as frozen whole blood, isolated PBMCs, or DNA extracted from either sample type. The material sequenced was peripheral blood. The receptor was isolated from a man aged 40-50 years with active COVID-19. The V and J genes are TRBV19 and TRBJ2-2; TRBD2 might be the D gene, on 7 matching bases. The DNA reads as follows: TGTGCCACCTCCCTCCTGGGGGGAGGGACAGGGGAGCTGTTTTTT. Translated, it gives CATSLLGGGTGELFF.